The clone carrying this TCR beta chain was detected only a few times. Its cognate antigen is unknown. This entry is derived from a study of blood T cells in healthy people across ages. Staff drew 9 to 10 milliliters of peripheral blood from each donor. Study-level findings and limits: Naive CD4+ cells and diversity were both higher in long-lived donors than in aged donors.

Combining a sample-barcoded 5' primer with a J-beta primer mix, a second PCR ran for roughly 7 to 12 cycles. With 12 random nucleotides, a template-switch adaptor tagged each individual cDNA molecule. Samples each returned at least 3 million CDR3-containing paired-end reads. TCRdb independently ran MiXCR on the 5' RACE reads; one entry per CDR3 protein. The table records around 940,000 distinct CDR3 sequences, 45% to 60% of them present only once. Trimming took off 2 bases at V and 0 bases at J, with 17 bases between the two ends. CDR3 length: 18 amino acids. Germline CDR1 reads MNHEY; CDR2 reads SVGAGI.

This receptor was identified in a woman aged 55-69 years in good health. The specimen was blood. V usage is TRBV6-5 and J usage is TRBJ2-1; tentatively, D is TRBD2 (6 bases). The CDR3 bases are TGTGCCAGCAGTTACGGGGTCTGGGCGGGACTCTCCTACAATGAGCAGTTCTTC. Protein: CASSYGVWAGLSYNEQFF.